This TCR beta chain comes out of a study of T cell repertoires in cytomegalovirus infection. Study-wide context: Public TCR beta signatures provided an indication of both CMV infection and a matching HLA type. General observations from the study: What dominated the ex vivo response were HLA-C-restricted CMV-specific TCR beta clonotypes.

The CDR3 consists of 13 residues. CDR1 is SQVTM and CDR2 is ANQGSEA in the germline V gene. V was trimmed by 4 bases and J by 4 bases, leaving 10 bases between them. This clonotype was recorded a few times. Antigen unknown. TCRdb re-derived calls from the reads in MiXCR, one entry per CDR3 protein. The sample includes roughly 230,000 distinct CDR3 sequences, 9% to 15% of them seen just once. Sequenced: PBMCs. This clonotype was obtained from a human donor in good health (CMV status not recorded). Some clones in this sample may be carry-over from other donors' samples. The J gene is TRBJ1-4, the V gene TRBV29-1; D remains ambiguous. This CDR3 reads CSVAGAINEKLFF. As DNA, the CDR3 is TGCAGCGTTGCAGGAGCTATTAATGAAAAACTGTTTTTT.